The 28 T cell receptor beta chains given below trace back to one sample, sequenced in a study of blood T cell repertoires in COVID-19. Assay: immunoSEQ multiplex PCR; the TCRdb copy retains only in-frame clones and omits some. The sample includes some 190,000 clones, 80% of them seen just once. Sequenced material: PBMCs or T cells enriched from blood (not recorded which). The receptors derive from a man between 60 and 70 years old who had been exposed to COVID-19.

V usage is TRBV21-1 and J usage is TRBJ1-1. TRBV21-1 is annotated as a pseudogene. The CDR3 is 14 amino acids. This CDR3 is CASSKKVRGTEAFF. The CDR3 DNA follows: TGTGCCAGCAGCAAAAAGGTACGGGGCACTGAAGCTTTCTTT.

The chain joins TRBV19 to TRBJ1-2, with D possibly being TRBD1 (5 bases). CDR1 is LNHDA and CDR2 is SQIVND in the germline V gene (reference sequence). The CDR3 runs to 15 residues. The ends were cut back, 10 bases at V and 0 bases at J, with 18 bases in the middle. DNA for the CDR3: TGTGCCACTCGTGGGGCCCCCTTTTCTAACTATGGCTACACCTTC. Its translation: CATRGAPFSNYGYTF. The variable domain in full, completed from reference TRBV19 and TRBJ1-2, reads DGGITQSPKYLFRKEGQNVTLSCEQNLNHDAMYWYRQDPGQGLRLIYYSQIVNDFQKGDIAEGYSVSREKKESFPLTVTSAQKNPTAFYLCATRGAPFSNYGYTFGSGTRLTVV.

The CDR3 loop reads CASSFFRQGNEKLFF. The CDR3 DNA reads TGTGCCAGCAGCTTTTTTCGCCAGGGAAATGAAAAACTGTTTTTT. The chain couples TRBV5-6 to TRBJ1-4, with D perhaps TRBD1 (5 bases). The V gene's germline CDR1 is SGHDT and CDR2 YYEEEE. The ends were cut back, 2 bases at V and 5 bases at J, with 13 bases in the middle. CDR3 length: 15 residues.

The rearrangement links TRBV30 to TRBJ1-1; no firm D call. Germline loops: CDR1 GTSNPN, CDR2 SVGIG (reference sequence). The CDR3 has 13 amino acids. V was shortened by 4 bases and J by 1 base, with 10 bases between the two germline ends. This CDR3 reads CAWTQSPNTEAFF. CDR3 bases: TGTGCCTGGACCCAAAGCCCGAACACTGAAGCTTTCTTT.

CDR3 loop: CASSLYPGAGEQFF. In DNA form, the CDR3 reads TGCGCCAGCAGCTTGTATCCGGGTGCGGGTGAGCAGTTCTTC. This rearrangement joins TRBV5-1 to TRBJ2-1, with a weak D call TRBD2 (5 bases). The CDR3 loop spans 14 amino acids. Germline CDR1 and CDR2: SGHRS and YFSETQ. V was clipped by 1 base and J by 9 bases, with 14 bases between them.

Concerning this clone itself: Possible read error: a much larger clone is one base away. The genes are TRBV9 and TRBJ2-6; a possible D gene is TRBD2 (5 bases). Germline V gene data show CDR1 as SGDLS and CDR2 as YYNGEE. Trimming removed 3 bases from V and 0 bases from J, with 7 bases in between. CDR3 size: 15 residues. The CDR3 region has the DNA TGTGCCAGCAGCGCCGCGGGCTCTGGGGCCAACGTCCTGACTTTC. This translates into CASSAAGSGANVLTF.

V gene TRBV5-1 combines with J gene TRBJ2-7, with D possibly being TRBD2 (5 bases). Germline loops: CDR1 SGHRS, CDR2 YFSETQ. V lost 4 bases and J lost 0, with 11 bases in between. The CDR3 sequence is 14 residues long. The CDR3 DNA follows: TGCGCCAGCAGCGCCGGACTCCTCTCCTACGAGCAGTACTTC. Its translation: CASSAGLLSYEQYF.

This chain links TRBV9 with TRBJ1-2, with 12 bases aligning to TRBD1. The junction had 12 bases not matched to a gene; V was cut back by 3 bases and J by 0 bases. Germline CDR1 and CDR2: SGDLS and YYNGEE. The CDR3 is 19 residues long. Written as DNA, the CDR3 is TGTGCCAGCAGCGCTCCCCCGGGACAGGGGGCGAGAGCTAACTATGGCTACACCTTC. Its protein is CASSAPPGQGARANYGYTF. Full variable domain (remainder filled in from reference TRBV9 and TRBJ1-2): DSGVTQTPKHLITATGQRVTLRCSPRSGDLSVYWYQQSLDQGLQFLIQYYNGEERAKGNILERFSAQQFPDLHSELNLSSLELGDSALYFCASSAPPGQGARANYGYTFGSGTRLTVV.

The gene calls are TRBV7-2 and TRBJ2-5; TRBD1 might be the D (6 bases). Trimming stripped 1 base from V and 5 bases from J, with 17 bases between. Germline CDR1 and CDR2: SGHTA and FQGNSA. The CDR3 length is 16 residues. Here the CDR3 reads CASSLDSRGALETQYF. The CDR3 nucleotides read TGTGCCAGCAGCTTAGATAGCAGGGGCGCGTTGGAGACCCAGTACTTC.

About this clone itself: Other DNA sequences within the sample encode an identical CDR3. This chain joins TRBV27 and TRBJ1-5, with D maybe TRBD1 (6 bases). Trimming took off 2 bases at V and 1 base at J, with 6 bases between the two ends. The CDR3 runs to 14 residues. Germline V gives CDR1 MNHEY, CDR2 SMNVEV (reference sequence). The CDR3 DNA is TGTGCCAGCAGTTTACAGGGGAGCAATCAGCCCCAGCATTTT. Protein product: CASSLQGSNQPQHF.

This chain links TRBV28 with TRBJ2-3; a weak D match, TRBD2 (5 bases). The CDR3 is made up of 14 amino acids. Germline CDR1 and CDR2: MDHEN and SYDVKM. Trimming shortened V by 6 bases and J by 4 bases, and 14 bases separated the two germline ends. The CDR3 DNA is TGTGCCAGCAGGAGGAGCGGATCTTCAGATACGCAGTATTTT. This sequence encodes CASRRSGSSDTQYF.

V and J are TRBV9 and TRBJ2-7; 15 bases align to TRBD2. Unmatched junction bases numbered 11, after V lost 0 bases and J lost 7 bases. The CDR3 consists of 18 residues. In germline, CDR1 is SGDLS, CDR2 YYNGEE. The CDR3 is CASSVANPGLAGGGEQYF. CDR3 nucleotide sequence: TGTGCCAGCAGCGTAGCGAATCCGGGACTAGCGGGAGGAGGGGAGCAGTACTTC. The whole variable domain, filled in from reference TRBV9 and TRBJ2-7, reads DSGVTQTPKHLITATGQRVTLRCSPRSGDLSVYWYQQSLDQGLQFLIQYYNGEERAKGNILERFSAQQFPDLHSELNLSSLELGDSALYFCASSVANPGLAGGGEQYFGPGTRLTVT.

The chain recombines TRBV6-5 with TRBJ2-1; 7 nucleotides line up with TRBD1. This CDR3 spans 14 amino acids. In germline, CDR1 is MNHEY, CDR2 SVGAGI. V lost 5 bases and J lost 4; bases outside the gene matches: 5. The CDR3 loop reads CASSPTGNYNEQFF. The DNA of the CDR3 is TGTGCCAGCAGTCCGACAGGGAATTACAATGAGCAGTTCTTC.

The V and J genes are TRBV6-1 and TRBJ2-2; 8 bases align to TRBD1. V was pared by 2 bases and J by 5 bases, with 4 bases of the junction left unmatched. This CDR3 has 15 amino acids. In germline, CDR1 is MNHNS, CDR2 SASEGT. The CDR3 DNA reads as TGTGCCAGCAGTGAAAGACAGGGGTTGACCGGGGAGCTGTTTTTT. Protein product: CASSERQGLTGELFF.

The CDR3 DNA reads as TGTGCCAGCAGTTACGGCTCTGGACAGGGGCCTTACGAGCAGTACTTC. Amino acid sequence: CASSYGSGQGPYEQYF. This chain connects TRBV6-2 or TRBV6-3 to TRBJ2-7, with 9 bases that match TRBD1. CDR3 length equals 16 residues. CDR1 and CDR2 (germline): MNHEY, SVGEGT. Unmatched junction bases numbered 9, after V lost 2 bases and J lost 4 bases.

V gene TRBV30 combines with J gene TRBJ1-1; D not certain. Trimming removed 1 base at V and 6 bases at J, with 12 bases between. CDR1 is GTSNPN, CDR2 SVGIG, per germline (reference sequence). This CDR3 contains 13 residues. CDR3 region: CAWSATGVAEAFF. The CDR3 DNA follows: TGTGCCTGGAGTGCTACCGGAGTTGCTGAAGCTTTCTTT.

The chain recombines TRBV29-1 with TRBJ1-4; possibly TRBD1 for D (6 bases). Germline V gene data show CDR1 as SQVTM and CDR2 as ANQGSEA. The length of the CDR3 is 15 residues. V lost 6 bases and J lost 4, with 18 bases in between. This CDR3 is CSVTPGGGGNEKLFF. The DNA for the CDR3 is TGCAGCGTCACCCCGGGGGGCGGGGGTAATGAAAAACTGTTTTTT.

J is TRBJ2-5 and V is TRBV27; D gene uncertain. Germline V gene data show CDR1 as MNHEY and CDR2 as SMNVEV (reference sequence). CDR3 length equals 12 residues. With 6 bases removed from V and 1 base from J, the gap between germline ends came to 6 bases. CDR3 bases: TGTGCCAGCAGATTTCTCCAAGAGACCCAGTACTTC. Protein sequence: CASRFLQETQYF.

The chain is built from TRBV5-1 and TRBJ2-7; 9 positions match TRBD2. CDR3 length equals 18 residues. V trimming: 1 base; J trimming: 1 base; junction bases outside the gene matches: 12. Germline V gene lookup returns CDR1 SGHRS and CDR2 YFSETQ. For the CDR3, the DNA is TGCGCCAGCAGCTTGTCGGCGGGAGGGCCGGGAAGATCCTACGAGCAGTACTTC. Translating it yields CASSLSAGGPGRSYEQYF.

Written as DNA, the CDR3 is TGTGCCAGCTCACCGCGGACTAGCGGGGTGACCGGGGAGCTGTTTTTT. As protein: CASSPRTSGVTGELFF. The gene calls are TRBV18 and TRBJ2-2; 12 nucleotides line up with TRBD2. Losses at the gene ends were 3 bases for V and 5 bases for J; bases not matched to a gene: 4. CDR1 and CDR2 from the germline V gene are KGHSH and LQKENI. This CDR3 region has 16 residues. Variable domain in full (rest from reference TRBV18 and TRBJ2-2): NAGVMQNPRHLVRRRGQEARLRCSPMKGHSHVYWYRQLPEEGLKFMVYLQKENIIDESGMPKERFSAEFPKEGPSILRIQQVVRGDSAAYFCASSPRTSGVTGELFFGEGSRLTVL.

This chain links TRBV7-8 with TRBJ1-6; 9 nucleotides line up with TRBD1. Per germline, CDR1 SGHVS and CDR2 FQNEAQ. This CDR3 has 14 residues. Unmatched junction bases numbered 7, after V lost 5 bases and J lost 11 bases. CDR3 residues: CASSPTGGRAPLHF. CDR3 coding DNA: TGTGCCAGCAGCCCGACAGGGGGAAGGGCACCCCTCCACTTT.

The chain combines TRBV7-3 with TRBJ1-4; possibly TRBD1 for D (6 bases). CDR1 SGHTA and CDR2 FQGTGA come from the germline V gene. This CDR3 is built from 16 residues. V lost 3 bases, J lost 0 bases, and 11 bases lay in between. This chain's CDR3 is CASSLGANPTNEKLFF. CDR3 in DNA: TGTGCCAGCAGCTTGGGGGCGAACCCAACTAATGAAAAACTGTTTTTT.

This sequence joins TRBV5-4 and TRBJ2-7; no firm D call. Trimming pared 0 bases from V and 0 bases from J, leaving 7 bases between. Germline values: CDR1 SGHNT, CDR2 YYREEE (reference sequence). The CDR3 is made up of 14 amino acids. The CDR3, as DNA: TGTGCCAGCAGCTTGGTTGACAACTCCTACGAGCAGTACTTC. Encoded protein: CASSLVDNSYEQYF. Full variable domain (outside the CDR3, taken from reference TRBV5-4 and TRBJ2-7): ETGVTQSPTHLIKTRGQQVTLRCSSQSGHNTVSWYQQALGQGPQFIFQYYREEENGRGNFPPRFSGLQFPNYSSELNVNALELDDSALYLCASSLVDNSYEQYFGPGTRLTVT.

This clone has more than one count but fewer than ten. The chain joins TRBV28 to TRBJ1-5; TRBD1 might be the D (6 bases). Deletions cut 5 bases from V and 2 bases from J, with 22 bases between. The germline V gene encodes CDR1 MDHEN and CDR2 SYDVKM. The CDR3 loop spans 18 amino acids. The CDR3 loop is CASSPFRGGGGGNQPQHF. DNA for the CDR3: TGTGCCAGCAGTCCCTTCCGGGGAGGCGGGGGCGGCAATCAGCCCCAGCATTTT. Combining the CDR3 with reference TRBV28 and TRBJ1-5 gives the whole variable domain DVKVTQSSRYLVKRTGEKVFLECVQDMDHENMFWYRQDPGLGLRLIYFSYDVKMKEKGDIPEGYSVSREKKERFSLILESASTNQTSMYLCASSPFRGGGGGNQPQHFGDGTRLSIL.

The rearrangement joins TRBV27 to TRBJ2-3; 9 bases fit TRBD2. V gave up 3 bases and J gave up 0 bases; unmatched junction bases: 7. There are 17 residues in the CDR3. Germline V gives CDR1 MNHEY, CDR2 SMNVEV (reference sequence). CDR3 nucleotide sequence: TGTGCCAGCAGTTTCGACGGACTAGCGCTTAGCACAGATACGCAGTATTTT. Amino acids: CASSFDGLALSTDTQYF.

V and J are TRBV6-5 and TRBJ2-1, with a weak D call TRBD1 (5 bases). Germline loops: CDR1 MNHEY, CDR2 SVGAGI. The CDR3 is 15 residues long. V was clipped by 5 bases and J by 0 bases, with 11 bases between them. CDR3 sequence reads: CASSQGGISYNEQFF. Written as DNA, the CDR3 is TGTGCCAGCAGTCAGGGTGGAATCTCCTACAATGAGCAGTTCTTC.

V and J are TRBV19 and TRBJ1-2; D not resolved. Germline V lookup: CDR1 LNHDA, CDR2 SQIVND (reference sequence). Between the trimmed V and J ends, which lost 7 bases and 0 bases, there was a span of 12 bases. The CDR3 spans 14 residues. CDR3 DNA: TGTGCCAGTACGCGCGGGCCACCTAACTATGGCTACACCTTC. Its translation is CASTRGPPNYGYTF. Full variable domain (remainder filled in from reference TRBV19 and TRBJ1-2): DGGITQSPKYLFRKEGQNVTLSCEQNLNHDAMYWYRQDPGQGLRLIYYSQIVNDFQKGDIAEGYSVSREKKESFPLTVTSAQKNPTAFYLCASTRGPPNYGYTFGSGTRLTVV.

The chain combines TRBV3-1 (or the pseudogene TRBV3-2) with TRBJ2-2; D remains ambiguous. Germline V lookup: CDR1 LGHDT, CDR2 YNNKEL (reference sequence). The germline V and J ends were trimmed by 0 bases and 5 bases, with 7 bases remaining between them. The CDR3 covers 14 residues. The CDR3 sequence: CASSQDPPTGELFF. The CDR3 nucleotides are TGTGCCAGCAGCCAAGATCCTCCGACCGGGGAGCTGTTTTTT.